There are a few counts of the clone carrying this TCR beta chain. These data come from a study of blood T cells in healthy people across ages. The second PCR ran about 6 to 12 cycles with a sample-barcoded 5' primer and J-beta primers. A template-switch adaptor with 12 random nucleotides tagged each cDNA molecule. MiXCR, run by TCRdb on the 5' RACE reads, gives a single entry per CDR3 protein. The repertoire holds more than 1,000,000 distinct CDR3 sequences, roughly a quarter seen once, with about 0.69% in the top ten. V was cut by 4 bases and J by 5 bases, with 18 bases left in between. The CDR3 extends over 14 amino acids. The germline V gene has CDR1 SQVTM and CDR2 ANQGSEA. This same sample was also taken into another study, of T cells of mothers and their children. This second study notes: The donors comprised about 6 children and their three healthy Caucasian mothers. Compared with unrelated pairs, related mother-child pairs had slightly higher, non-significant overlap.

This chain uses TRBV29-1 with TRBJ2-7; D not resolved. This clonotype originated in a girl aged 2-10 years in good health. The sequenced sample consisted of blood. The CDR3 region is CSVAAFPPLDEQYF. In nucleotides, the CDR3 is TGCAGCGTTGCAGCCTTTCCCCCACTTGACGAGCAGTACTTC.